This T cell receptor beta chain was captured by sequencing in a study of cytomegalovirus exposure and HLA in healthy donors. Overall study findings and caveats: Confirmation in vitro established that a few CMV-associated chains were specific for CMV antigens. Data from an earlier analysis indicated that most TCR beta V segments were productive either about 87% or about 30% of the time. Presence/absence comparisons presumed near-even sequencing depth among donors.

In regard to this clone: The antigen is not known.

This CDR3 contains 13 residues. The germline V and J ends were trimmed by 3 bases and 3 bases, with 9 bases remaining between them. The germline gives CDR1 SGHTA, CDR2 FQGTGA. The PCR ran on 60 Vbeta and 13 Jbeta primers. Method: immunoSEQ multiplex PCR; TCRdb's copy keeps in-frame clones and lacks some. The sample holds about 200,000 clones; over 75% are singletons and the top ten take approximately 0.098%. V is TRBV7-3 and J is TRBJ2-7; D uncertain. The source material was PBMCs. This sequence was found in a boy aged 2-15 years in good health and CMV-seronegative. As DNA, the CDR3 is TGTGCCAGCAGCTTTAATTCGGGCTACGAGCAGTACTTC. It is translated as CASSFNSGYEQYF.